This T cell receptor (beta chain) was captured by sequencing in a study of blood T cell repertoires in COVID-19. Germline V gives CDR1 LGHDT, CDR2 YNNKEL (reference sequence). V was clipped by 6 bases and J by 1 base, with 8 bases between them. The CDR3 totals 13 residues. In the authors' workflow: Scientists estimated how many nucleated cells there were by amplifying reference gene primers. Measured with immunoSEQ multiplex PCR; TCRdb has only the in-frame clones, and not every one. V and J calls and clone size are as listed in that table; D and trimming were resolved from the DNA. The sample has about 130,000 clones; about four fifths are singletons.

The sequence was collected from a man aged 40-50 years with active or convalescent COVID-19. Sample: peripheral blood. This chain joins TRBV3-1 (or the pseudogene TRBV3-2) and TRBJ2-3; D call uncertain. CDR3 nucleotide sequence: TGTGCCAGCAGTTCTGGAGGCACAGATACGCAGTATTTT. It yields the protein CASSSGGTDTQYF.